This T cell receptor beta chain was identified in a study of CD8 T cells in ankylosing spondylitis. Molecular-barcoded quantitative 5'-RACE produced these TCR beta libraries. TCRdb reprocessed the 5' RACE reads via MiXCR and lists one record per CDR3 protein. The sample lists hundreds of thousands of distinct CDR3 sequences, 20% to 25% occurring once. The V gene lost 4 bases and the J gene lost 3 bases, with 11 bases spanning the gap. The CDR3 loop spans 14 amino acids. Germline V gene data show CDR1 as PRHDT and CDR2 as FYEKMQ (reference sequence). The V and J genes are TRBV13 and TRBJ2-3; the D is unclear. The TCR comes from a male donor with ankylosing spondylitis or in good health (not recorded which). The sequenced sample was blood, either unsorted or a sorted T cell fraction (not recorded which). The CDR3 DNA is TGTGCCAGCAGCTCTACCCTTTCGACAGATACGCAGTATTTT. Encoded protein: CASSSTLSTDTQYF. Combining the CDR3 with reference TRBV13 and TRBJ2-3 gives the whole variable domain AAGVIQSPRHLIKEKRETATLKCYPIPRHDTVYWYQQGPGQDPQFLISFYEKMQSDKGSIPDRFSAQQFSDYHSELNMSSLELGDSALYFCASSSTLSTDTQYFGPGTRLTVL.